The 13 T cell receptor beta chains listed next were all sequenced from one sample in a study of blood T cell repertoires in COVID-19. Libraries were prepared by immunoSEQ multiplex PCR; TCRdb keeps only in-frame clonotypes and omits some of them. In the table there are 250,000 to 350,000 clones, 84% of which are singletons. Sequenced sample: peripheral blood. These receptors were taken from a human donor with COVID-19, enrolled during active disease. The donor label of this sample is uncertain.

V is TRBV11-3 and J is TRBJ2-5; 9 bases map to TRBD2. There are 16 residues in the CDR3. Germline CDR1 and CDR2: SGHNT and YENEEA. Germline trimming cut 5 bases from V and 1 base from J; bases unmatched to any gene: 8. In DNA form, the CDR3 reads TGTGCCAGCAGCGCCGGGGGTAGCGGGGGCCAAGAGACCCAGTACTTC. Its protein product is CASSAGGSGGQETQYF. Drawing the rest from reference TRBV11-3 and TRBJ2-5, the complete variable domain is EAGVVQSPRYKIIEKKQPVAFWCNPISGHNTLYWYLQNLGQGPELLIRYENEEAVDDSQLPKDRFSAERLKGVDSTLKIQPAELGDSAVYLCASSAGGSGGQETQYFGPGTRLLVL.

The chain has TRBV2 and TRBJ2-7; 10 bases fit TRBD2. The CDR3 sequence is 14 residues long. Looked up from germline, CDR1 is SNHLY and CDR2 is FYNNEI. V shed 5 bases, J shed 4 bases, and the junction held 5 bases outside the gene matches. As DNA, the CDR3 is TGTGCCAGCAGTCCCAGGACTAGCGGATACGAGCAGTACTTC. As protein: CASSPRTSGYEQYF. The full variable domain, its missing parts supplied by reference TRBV2 and TRBJ2-7, is EPEVTQTPSHQVTQMGQEVILRCVPISNHLYFYWYRQILGQKVEFLVSFYNNEISEKSEIFDDQFSVERPDGSNFTLKIRSTKLEDSAMYFCASSPRTSGYEQYFGPGTRLTVT.

The chain uses TRBV7-2 and TRBJ1-6, with D possibly TRBD1 on 6 matching bases. The germline V and J ends were trimmed by 8 bases and 10 bases, with 21 bases remaining between them. In germline, CDR1 is SGHTA, CDR2 FQGNSA. This CDR3 comprises 15 residues. The CDR3 coding sequence is TGTGCCAGCGGCTCAGGGGTTGGGGTGGGATCACCCCTCCACTTT. Its translation: CASGSGVGVGSPLHF.

The genes are TRBV19 and TRBJ1-5, with D possibly TRBD1 on 6 matching bases. The CDR3 contains 14 residues. Germline lookup yields CDR1 LNHDA and CDR2 SQIVND (reference sequence). The V gene lost 3 bases and the J gene lost 6 bases, with 12 bases spanning the gap. The CDR3 DNA reads as TGTGCCAGTAGTATTGCCCTGGGGGCTCAGCCCCAGCATTTT. As protein: CASSIALGAQPQHF.

CDR3 coding DNA: TGTGCCAGCAGCCTCTGGACTAGCGCGACCCTCACAGATACGCAGTATTTT. Translation: CASSLWTSATLTDTQYF. The chain joins TRBV5-5 to TRBJ2-3, with 9 positions matching TRBD2. Trimming cost V 4 bases and J 2 bases; bases outside gene matches: 11. There are 17 residues in the CDR3. Looked up from germline, CDR1 is SGHKS and CDR2 is YYEKEE (reference sequence).

The chain uses TRBV6-5 and TRBJ2-7; 10 bases match TRBD2. The V gene's germline CDR1 is MNHEY and CDR2 SVGAGI. The V segment lost 0 bases and the J segment 2 bases; nucleotides outside the gene matches: 4. This CDR3 has 16 amino acids. The chain's CDR3 is CASSYSSGRATYEQYF. The CDR3 coding sequence is TGTGCCAGCAGTTACTCGAGCGGGAGGGCTACCTACGAGCAGTACTTC.

J is TRBJ2-5 and V is TRBV2, with D perhaps TRBD2 (5 bases). The CDR3 totals 12 residues. The germline V and J ends were trimmed by 6 bases and 5 bases, with 10 bases remaining between them. In germline, CDR1 is SNHLY, CDR2 FYNNEI. CDR3 sequence reads: CASRSGVETQYF. In nucleotides, the CDR3 is TGTGCCAGCAGGAGCGGTGTGGAGACCCAGTACTTC.

The chain uses TRBV19 and TRBJ1-1; 7 bases fit TRBD1. V lost 7 bases and J lost 3; bases outside the gene matches: 17. The CDR3 sequence is 17 residues long. The germline CDR1 and CDR2 sequences are LNHDA and SQIVND (reference sequence). The CDR3 protein is CASILTTSGTAYTEAFF. The DNA for the CDR3 is TGTGCCAGTATTCTAACCACTTCCGGGACAGCCTACACTGAAGCTTTCTTT. Full variable domain (missing parts from reference TRBV19 and TRBJ1-1): DGGITQSPKYLFRKEGQNVTLSCEQNLNHDAMYWYRQDPGQGLRLIYYSQIVNDFQKGDIAEGYSVSREKKESFPLTVTSAQKNPTAFYLCASILTTSGTAYTEAFFGQGTRLTVV.

The chain joins TRBV28 to TRBJ1-3; D is perhaps TRBD1 (5 bases). V lost 4 bases, J lost 1 base, and 11 bases lay in between. CDR1 MDHEN and CDR2 SYDVKM come from the germline V gene. The CDR3 spans 15 residues. The CDR3 DNA reads TGTGCCAGCAGTTCTGGGGGGAGTTCTGGAAACACCATATATTTT. It translates to CASSSGGSSGNTIYF.

This chain connects TRBV19 to TRBJ1-5; D ambiguous. The CDR3 has 13 residues. V lost 4 bases and J 4 bases, leaving 8 bases between the germline ends. CDR1 and CDR2 (germline): LNHDA, SQIVND (reference sequence). CDR3: CASSTQSNQPQHF. The CDR3 DNA is TGTGCCAGTAGTACACAGAGTAATCAGCCCCAGCATTTT.

This rearrangement joins TRBV2 to TRBJ1-1, with D maybe TRBD1 (6 bases). CDR3 length equals 15 residues. Per germline, CDR1 SNHLY and CDR2 FYNNEI. V lost 4 bases, J lost 2 bases, and 14 bases lay in between. This chain's CDR3 is CASSGNRDGNTEAFF. In DNA, the CDR3 is TGTGCCAGCAGTGGGAACAGGGACGGCAACACTGAAGCTTTCTTT.

This clone was recorded a few times. V gene TRBV11-2 combines with J gene TRBJ2-1; TRBD2 agrees at 11 bases. V gave up 5 bases and J gave up 7 bases; unmatched junction bases: 7. This CDR3 region has 15 residues. Germline CDR1 SGHAT, CDR2 FQNNGV. Written as DNA, the CDR3 is TGTGCCAGCAGCCGTAGCGGGAGGGCCGGGAATGAGCAGTTCTTC. It specifies CASSRSGRAGNEQFF.

The V call is TRBV19, the J call TRBJ2-7; unclear D gene. Germline V gene lookup returns CDR1 LNHDA and CDR2 SQIVND (reference sequence). CDR3 length: 13 amino acids. Trimming took off 5 bases at V and 3 bases at J, with 11 bases between the two ends. The CDR3 nucleotides read TGTGCCAGTAGTCCCCCGCGTTACTACGAGCAGTACTTC. It yields the protein CASSPPRYYEQYF. The full variable domain, with the rest looked up from reference TRBV19 and TRBJ2-7, is DGGITQSPKYLFRKEGQNVTLSCEQNLNHDAMYWYRQDPGQGLRLIYYSQIVNDFQKGDIAEGYSVSREKKESFPLTVTSAQKNPTAFYLCASSPPRYYEQYFGPGTRLTVT.